This T cell receptor (beta chain) was profiled in a study of T cell repertoires in cytomegalovirus infection. Overall study: Both a matching HLA type and CMV infection were indicated by public TCR beta signatures. Study-level results: There were carriers of CMV plus the relevant HLA, and cumulative public TCR beta family frequency identified them. In two of eight donors, the top clonotype was HLA-C-restricted CMV-specific.

V trimming: 6 bases; J trimming: 4 bases; junction bases outside the gene matches: 3. The CDR3 is 13 residues long. CDR1 and CDR2 (germline): MDHEN, SYDVKM. TCRdb reprocessed the reads via MiXCR and lists one record per CDR3 protein. The sample records about 180,000 distinct CDR3 sequences, 13% to 15% being singletons. The table lists this clonotype with many counts. Its target is unknown. This TCR was recovered from a human donor in good health (CMV status not recorded). Some clones in this sample may be carry-over from other donors' samples. The sequencing input was PBMCs. This chain connects TRBV28 to TRBJ2-1; TRBD2 matches at 7 bases. The CDR3 spells CASRGTKYNEQFF. The CDR3 nucleotides read TGTGCCAGCAGAGGGACTAAGTACAATGAGCAGTTCTTC. The full variable domain, in which reference TRBV28 and TRBJ2-1 provide the parts outside the CDR3, is DVKVTQSSRYLVKRTGEKVFLECVQDMDHENMFWYRQDPGLGLRLIYFSYDVKMKEKGDIPEGYSVSREKKERFSLILESASTNQTSMYLCASRGTKYNEQFFGPGTRLTVL.